A single sample gave rise to the 3 T cell receptor beta chains below, sequenced in a study of response to subunit inactivated influenza vaccine. MiXCR, applied by TCRdb to the RT-PCR reads, yields one record per CDR3 protein. The sample comprises about 610,000 distinct CDR3 sequences, 14% of which are singletons, and around 10% rests with the top ten. The sample in question was PBMCs from blood, obtained approximately 12 days after vaccination. The receptors stem from a man aged 50 to 60 who received an inactivated influenza vaccine.

This clonotype was seen a few times. The rearrangement joins TRBV11-3 to TRBJ1-1, with D tentatively TRBD1 (6 bases). V gave up 5 bases and J gave up 5 bases, with 12 bases separating them. The CDR3 has 13 amino acids. Germline V gene data show CDR1 as SGHNT and CDR2 as YENEEA. The CDR3 bases are TGTGCCAGCAGCGAAGGGGGGTGGACTGAAGCTTTCTTT. Translated, it gives CASSEGGWTEAFF. The full variable domain, rest sourced from reference TRBV11-3 and TRBJ1-1, is EAGVVQSPRYKIIEKKQPVAFWCNPISGHNTLYWYLQNLGQGPELLIRYENEEAVDDSQLPKDRFSAERLKGVDSTLKIQPAELGDSAVYLCASSEGGWTEAFFGQGTRLTVV.

This clonotype was found a few times. The chain recombines TRBV12-3 or TRBV12-4 with TRBJ2-1, with D perhaps TRBD2 (5 bases). This CDR3 is built from 16 residues. V lost 4 bases and J 9 bases, leaving 22 bases between the germline ends. The CDR3 coding sequence is TGTGCCAGCAGTTACCGGACTGGCTGGCCGGGCGGTGAGCAGTTCTTC. Its translation is CASSYRTGWPGGEQFF.

This rearrangement joins TRBV3-1 to TRBJ2-2; tentative D call: TRBD1 (5 bases). The germline V gene has CDR1 LGHDT and CDR2 YNNKEL (reference sequence). The germline V and J ends were trimmed by 3 bases and 2 bases, with 10 bases remaining between them. This CDR3 comprises 15 residues. The CDR3 sequence is CASSQLRVNTGELFF. Here the CDR3 DNA reads TGTGCCAGCAGCCAGCTCAGGGTAAACACCGGGGAGCTGTTTTTT.